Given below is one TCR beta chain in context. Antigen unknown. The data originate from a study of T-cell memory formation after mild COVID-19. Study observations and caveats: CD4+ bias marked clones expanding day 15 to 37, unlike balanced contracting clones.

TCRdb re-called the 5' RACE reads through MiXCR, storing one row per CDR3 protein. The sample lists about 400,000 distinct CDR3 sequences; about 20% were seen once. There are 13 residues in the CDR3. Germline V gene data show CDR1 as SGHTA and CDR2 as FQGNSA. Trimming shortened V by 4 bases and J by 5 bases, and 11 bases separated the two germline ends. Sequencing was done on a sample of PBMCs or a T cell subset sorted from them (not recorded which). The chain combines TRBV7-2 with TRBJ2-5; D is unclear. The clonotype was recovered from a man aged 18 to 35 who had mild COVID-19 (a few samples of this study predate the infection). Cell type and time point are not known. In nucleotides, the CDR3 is TGTGCCAGCAGCTCACAACTATTTGAGACCCAGTACTTC. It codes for CASSSQLFETQYF.